This TCR beta chain was sequenced for a study of OX40 agonist ivuxolimab in advanced cancers. Study information: The study enrolled dose-escalation patients with hepatocellular carcinoma, melanoma, renal cell or head and neck cancer.

Exclusion of a patient followed from autoimmune disease history or systemic immunosuppression. Generated by immunoSEQ multiplex PCR, the TCRdb table keeps only in-frame clones and is missing some. Of some 70,000 clones in the sample, under 85% were seen once. The sequence derives from an adult with an advanced solid tumor such as melanoma, head and neck, liver or kidney cancer. The source was CD4+ or CD8+ T cells sorted from blood, collected in a trial of the OX40 agonist ivuxolimab.

The CDR3 spells CASSLGFYRDEQFF. In DNA form, the CDR3 reads TGCGCCAGCAGCTTGGGTTTCTATAGGGATGAGCAGTTCTTC. The chain carries TRBV5-1 and TRBJ2-1; D remains unclear. Germline loops: CDR1 SGHRS, CDR2 YFSETQ. The CDR3 contains 14 residues. Between the trimmed V and J ends, which lost 0 bases and 8 bases, there was a span of 12 bases.